This T cell receptor (beta chain) was profiled in a study of beta chain features in type 1 diabetes. The germline CDR1 and CDR2 sequences are MRHNA and SNTAGT. The CDR3 is made up of 14 amino acids. Trimming left V 0 bases short and J 9 bases short, with 12 bases between. This clone was seen a few times. TCRB transcripts that were expressed got sequenced, as all of the isolated RNA had been reverse transcribed. Clones were read by immunoSEQ multiplex PCR, and TCRdb kept only the in-frame ones, dropping some. The sample has a few hundred thousand clones, approximately 10% seen once. This chain links TRBV6-4 with TRBJ2-1; the D call may be TRBD1 or TRBD2 (5 bases each). This sequence originates from a man aged 18 to 30 in good health. Sequenced: central memory CD4+ T cells from blood. The CDR3, as DNA: TGTGCCAGCAGTGACTCGAGCTTTGGGGGTGAGCAGTTCTTC. Translating gives CASSDSSFGGEQFF.